A selection of T cell receptor beta chains follows, all from one sample in a study of human T cells and chemical hapten exposure. TCRdb itself ran the RACE reads through MiXCR, one entry per CDR3 protein. Among 50,000 or so distinct CDR3 sequences listed, 3.5% to 5% were seen once. Sequencing was carried out using whole blood. Receptors originate from a human donor in good health. Some clones in this sample may be carry-over from other donors' samples. CDR3s include the opening cysteine and the closing phenylalanine or tryptophan. The D gene is left open where the match is weak. Size tells how often a clone was seen (once, few, many) or the class of an expanded clone, and some rows leave it out.

V gene	J gene	clone size	D gene	CDR3 length	CDR3 protein	CDR3 DNA
TRBV20-1	TRBJ2-1	many	TRBD2	21	CSAPQKVLAGVGRSPYNEQFF	TGCAGTGCCCCTCAAAAGGTACTAGCGGGAGTCGGGAGGTCCCCCTACAATGAGCAGTTCTTC
TRBV20-1	TRBJ2-3	many	TRBD2	14	CSASVGLAGDTQYF	TGCAGTGCTAGCGTGGGGCTAGCGGGAGATACGCAGTATTTT
TRBV24-1	TRBJ1-2	many	TRBD1	15	CATSGTGSSNYGYTF	TGTGCCACCTCCGGGACAGGGAGCTCTAACTATGGCTACACCTTC
TRBV28	TRBJ2-1	many	TRBD1	14	CASHPLQQGAFQFF	TGTGCCAGCCACCCTCTTCAACAGGGGGCATTTCAGTTCTTC
TRBV9	TRBJ1-6	few	NA	13	CASSPRINSPLHF	TGTGCCAGCAGCCCACGAATAAATTCACCCCTCCACTTT
TRBV28	TRBJ1-6	many	TRBD1	18	CASSLLASTGINNSPLHF	TGTGCCAGCAGTTTATTGGCGTCGACAGGGATAAATAATTCACCCCTCCACTTT
TRBV6-6	TRBJ2-2	few	TRBD1	14	CASSLTGEPGELFF	TGTGCCAGCAGTTTAACAGGGGAGCCCGGGGAGCTGTTTTTT
TRBV28	TRBJ1-2	NA	NA	14	CASSLPAGNYGYTF	TGTGCCAGCAGTTTACCGGCAGGAAACTATGGCTACACCTTC
TRBV11-2	TRBJ1-1	NA	NA	14	CAGSLEVGRGEAFF	TGTGCCGGCAGCTTAGAAGTGGGGCGGGGTGAAGCTTTCTTT
TRBV6-4	TRBJ2-2	many	NA	14	CASSALADAGELFF	TGTGCCAGCAGTGCCCTAGCAGACGCCGGGGAGCTGTTTTTT
TRBV2	TRBJ2-5	few	NA	10	CASNQETQYF	TGTGCCAGCAACCAAGAGACCCAGTACTTC
TRBV3-1	TRBJ1-6	many	NA	14	CASSLGPGDSPLHF	TGTGCCAGCAGCCTGGGGCCAGGGGATTCACCCCTCCACTTT
TRBV3-1	TRBJ2-7	NA	NA	11	CASSQLYEQYF	TGTGCCAGCAGCCAACTCTACGAGCAGTACTTC
TRBV7-9	TRBJ1-6	many	NA	15	CASSPPGNYNSPLHF	TGTGCCAGCAGCCCACCTGGCAACTATAATTCACCCCTCCACTTT
TRBV12-3/TRBV12-4	TRBJ2-3	NA	TRBD2	15	CASSPPLARWDTQYF	TGTGCCAGCAGTCCCCCACTAGCGCGGTGGGATACGCAGTATTTT
TRBV7-3	TRBJ2-2	many	NA	15	CASSLTDPYTGELFF	TGTGCCAGCAGCTTGACAGACCCTTACACCGGGGAGCTGTTTTTT
TRBV5-1	TRBJ1-1	NA	TRBD1	14	CASSLDSGGIEAFF	TGCGCCAGCAGCTTGGATTCAGGGGGAATAGAAGCTTTCTTT